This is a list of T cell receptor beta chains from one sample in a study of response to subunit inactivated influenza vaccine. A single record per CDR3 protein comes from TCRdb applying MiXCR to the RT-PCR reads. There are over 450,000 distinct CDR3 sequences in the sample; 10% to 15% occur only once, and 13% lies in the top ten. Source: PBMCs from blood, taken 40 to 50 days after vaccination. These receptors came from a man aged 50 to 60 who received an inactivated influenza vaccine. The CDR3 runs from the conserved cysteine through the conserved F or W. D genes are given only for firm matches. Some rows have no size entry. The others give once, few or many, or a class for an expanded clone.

CDR3 protein: CSARDRRATYNEQFF
CDR3 DNA: TGCAGTGCTAGAGATAGGCGGGCAACCTACAATGAGCAGTTCTTC
V gene: TRBV20-1
D gene: -
CDR3 length: 15
clone size: -
J gene: TRBJ2-1

CDR3 protein: CASKVGPSGSNEQFF
CDR3 DNA: TGTGCCAGCAAAGTTGGGCCTAGCGGGAGTAATGAGCAGTTCTTC
V gene: TRBV27
D gene: TRBD2
CDR3 length: 15
clone size: few
J gene: TRBJ2-1

CDR3 protein: CASRTQGLVSPLHF
CDR3 DNA: TGTGCCAGCAGAACACAGGGTTTAGTGTCACCCCTCCACTTT
V gene: TRBV12-3/TRBV12-4
D gene: -
CDR3 length: 14
clone size: -
J gene: TRBJ1-6

CDR3 protein: CAISDPALGTELEQYF
CDR3 DNA: TGTGCCATCAGTGACCCTGCCCTAGGGACAGAACTCGAGCAGTACTTC
V gene: TRBV10-3
D gene: TRBD1
CDR3 length: 16
clone size: -
J gene: TRBJ2-7

CDR3 protein: CSDSGGSYNEQFF
CDR3 DNA: TGCAGCGACAGCGGGGGCTCCTACAATGAGCAGTTCTTC
V gene: TRBV29-1
D gene: TRBD2
CDR3 length: 13
clone size: many
J gene: TRBJ2-1

CDR3 protein: CASSLETMNEQFF
CDR3 DNA: TGTGCCAGCAGCTTAGAAACGATGAATGAGCAGTTCTTC
V gene: TRBV7-2
D gene: -
CDR3 length: 13
clone size: few
J gene: TRBJ2-1

CDR3 protein: CASSLAYYEQYF
CDR3 DNA: TGTGCCAGCAGCTTAGCGTACTACGAGCAGTACTTC
V gene: TRBV7-2
D gene: -
CDR3 length: 12
clone size: few
J gene: TRBJ2-7

CDR3 protein: CAISEGGTGELFF
CDR3 DNA: TGTGCCATCAGTGAAGGGGGGACCGGGGAGCTGTTTTTT
V gene: TRBV10-3
D gene: -
CDR3 length: 13
clone size: many
J gene: TRBJ2-2

CDR3 protein: CASSLEWGADKFF
CDR3 DNA: TGTGCCAGCAGTTTAGAGTGGGGGGCCGATAAGTTCTTC
V gene: TRBV12-3/TRBV12-4
D gene: -
CDR3 length: 13
clone size: -
J gene: TRBJ2-1

CDR3 protein: CASSFTGPHGGEKLFF
CDR3 DNA: TGTGCCAGCAGCTTCACCGGGCCCCATGGGGGTGAAAAACTGTTTTTT
V gene: TRBV7-9
D gene: -
CDR3 length: 16
clone size: -
J gene: TRBJ1-4

CDR3 protein: CASSPQGRGYGYTF
CDR3 DNA: TGTGCCAGCAGCCCACAGGGCAGGGGCTATGGCTACACCTTC
V gene: TRBV7-8
D gene: -
CDR3 length: 14
clone size: many
J gene: TRBJ1-2

CDR3 protein: CASSVAVGAGELFF
CDR3 DNA: TGTGCCAGCAGCGTAGCCGTGGGGGCCGGGGAGCTGTTTTTT
V gene: TRBV9
D gene: -
CDR3 length: 14
clone size: -
J gene: TRBJ2-2

CDR3 protein: CASSYPIGVLDTEAFF
CDR3 DNA: TGTGCCAGCAGTTACCCGATTGGGGTTCTCGACACTGAAGCTTTCTTT
V gene: TRBV6-2/TRBV6-3
D gene: -
CDR3 length: 16
clone size: few
J gene: TRBJ1-1

CDR3 protein: CASSLETYELDTQYF
CDR3 DNA: TGCGCCAGCAGCTTGGAGACCTACGAACTGGATACGCAGTATTTT
V gene: TRBV5-1
D gene: -
CDR3 length: 15
clone size: many
J gene: TRBJ2-3

CDR3 protein: CSASGSDWGGYTF
CDR3 DNA: TGCAGTGCTAGTGGTTCGGACTGGGGAGGCTACACCTTC
V gene: TRBV20-1
D gene: -
CDR3 length: 13
clone size: -
J gene: TRBJ1-2

CDR3 protein: CASTPGQGAGGYTF
CDR3 DNA: TGTGCCAGCACCCCGGGACAGGGGGCCGGTGGCTACACCTTC
V gene: TRBV28
D gene: TRBD1
CDR3 length: 14
clone size: -
J gene: TRBJ1-2

CDR3 protein: CSVSDRSSYNEQFF
CDR3 DNA: TGCAGCGTTTCTGACAGAAGCTCCTACAATGAGCAGTTCTTC
V gene: TRBV29-1
D gene: -
CDR3 length: 14
clone size: few
J gene: TRBJ2-1

CDR3 protein: CASSSPGQGRYEQYF
CDR3 DNA: TGTGCCAGCAGTTCCCCGGGACAGGGAAGGTACGAGCAGTACTTC
V gene: TRBV28
D gene: TRBD1
CDR3 length: 15
clone size: many
J gene: TRBJ2-7

CDR3 protein: CSVNTPWDEQFF
CDR3 DNA: TGCAGTGTCAATACACCATGGGATGAGCAGTTCTTC
V gene: TRBV20-1
D gene: -
CDR3 length: 12
clone size: few
J gene: TRBJ2-1

CDR3 protein: CASSQSWTGNSYNEQFF
CDR3 DNA: TGTGCCAGCAGCCAATCCTGGACAGGGAACTCCTACAATGAGCAGTTCTTC
V gene: TRBV4-2
D gene: TRBD1
CDR3 length: 17
clone size: -
J gene: TRBJ2-1

CDR3 protein: CSARDGGQGSSPLHF
CDR3 DNA: TGCAGTGCTAGAGATGGGGGGCAGGGGAGTTCACCCCTCCACTTT
V gene: TRBV20-1
D gene: -
CDR3 length: 15
clone size: -
J gene: TRBJ1-6

CDR3 protein: CASSWAGGLTYEQYF
CDR3 DNA: TGCGCCAGCAGTTGGGCCGGCGGTCTTACCTACGAGCAGTACTTC
V gene: TRBV5-1
D gene: -
CDR3 length: 15
clone size: many
J gene: TRBJ2-7

CDR3 protein: CASSLEGTGAREQYF
CDR3 DNA: TGTGCCAGCAGCTTAGAGGGGACAGGGGCCCGCGAGCAGTACTTC
V gene: TRBV7-9
D gene: TRBD1
CDR3 length: 15
clone size: few
J gene: TRBJ2-7

CDR3 protein: CASSFDGELFF
CDR3 DNA: TGTGCCAGCAGCTTTGACGGGGAGCTGTTTTTT
V gene: TRBV7-9
D gene: -
CDR3 length: 11
clone size: few
J gene: TRBJ2-2

CDR3 protein: CASSQDLWGAGAFF
CDR3 DNA: TGTGCCAGCAGCCAAGATCTATGGGGGGCAGGGGCTTTCTTT
V gene: TRBV3-1
D gene: -
CDR3 length: 14
clone size: many
J gene: TRBJ1-1

CDR3 protein: CAWSVRVSNQPQHF
CDR3 DNA: TGTGCCTGGAGTGTACGGGTTAGCAATCAGCCCCAGCATTTT
V gene: TRBV30
D gene: -
CDR3 length: 14
clone size: -
J gene: TRBJ1-5

CDR3 protein: CASKGEGMNTEAFF
CDR3 DNA: TGTGCCAGCAAGGGGGAGGGGATGAACACTGAAGCTTTCTTT
V gene: TRBV25-1
D gene: -
CDR3 length: 14
clone size: -
J gene: TRBJ1-1

CDR3 protein: CASSHRASGGYNEQFF
CDR3 DNA: TGTGCCAGCAGCCACCGGGCTAGCGGGGGCTACAATGAGCAGTTCTTC
V gene: TRBV6-1
D gene: TRBD2
CDR3 length: 16
clone size: -
J gene: TRBJ2-1

CDR3 protein: CASSQAGAGTKNIQYF
CDR3 DNA: TGCGCCAGCAGCCAGGCGGGGGCGGGGACCAAAAACATTCAGTACTTC
V gene: TRBV10-2
D gene: -
CDR3 length: 16
clone size: -
J gene: TRBJ2-4

CDR3 protein: CSATSVGGGGNQPQHF
CDR3 DNA: TGCAGTGCTACTTCAGTGGGGGGTGGGGGCAATCAGCCCCAGCATTTT
V gene: TRBV20-1
D gene: -
CDR3 length: 16
clone size: -
J gene: TRBJ1-5

CDR3 protein: CAISVLDSYNEQFF
CDR3 DNA: TGTGCCATCAGTGTATTGGACAGCTACAATGAGCAGTTCTTC
V gene: TRBV10-3
D gene: -
CDR3 length: 14
clone size: -
J gene: TRBJ2-1

CDR3 protein: CASSLGGHYEQYF
CDR3 DNA: TGTGCCAGCAGCCTCGGGGGGCACTACGAGCAGTACTTC
V gene: TRBV7-2
D gene: -
CDR3 length: 13
clone size: -
J gene: TRBJ2-7

CDR3 protein: CASSLSQAVGPQHF
CDR3 DNA: TGTGCCAGCAGCTTATCGCAGGCCGTCGGGCCCCAGCATTTT
V gene: TRBV7-9
D gene: -
CDR3 length: 14
clone size: few
J gene: TRBJ1-5

CDR3 protein: CASSFPQGTNTEAFF
CDR3 DNA: TGTGCCAGCAGCTTTCCTCAGGGGACGAACACTGAAGCTTTCTTT
V gene: TRBV7-2
D gene: -
CDR3 length: 15
clone size: many
J gene: TRBJ1-1

CDR3 protein: CAISGGATSTDTQYF
CDR3 DNA: TGTGCCATCAGTGGGGGGGCAACTAGCACAGATACGCAGTATTTT
V gene: TRBV10-3
D gene: -
CDR3 length: 15
clone size: few
J gene: TRBJ2-3

CDR3 protein: CASSVRGPGYTF
CDR3 DNA: TGTGCCAGCAGCGTCAGGGGGCCGGGCTACACCTTC
V gene: TRBV11-2
D gene: TRBD1
CDR3 length: 12
clone size: -
J gene: TRBJ1-2

CDR3 protein: CSARGTPGRRLADSRTDTQYF
CDR3 DNA: TGCAGTGCTAGAGGGACCCCGGGACGGAGACTAGCGGATTCGCGCACAGATACGCAGTATTTT
V gene: TRBV20-1
D gene: TRBD2
CDR3 length: 21
clone size: few
J gene: TRBJ2-3

CDR3 protein: CASSSSGSASGGSYEQYF
CDR3 DNA: TGTGCCAGCAGCTCCTCCGGGTCCGCTAGCGGGGGCTCCTACGAGCAGTACTTC
V gene: TRBV11-1
D gene: TRBD2
CDR3 length: 18
clone size: -
J gene: TRBJ2-7

CDR3 protein: CASSAVASGKETQYF
CDR3 DNA: TGCGCCAGCAGTGCGGTGGCTAGCGGGAAAGAGACCCAGTACTTC
V gene: TRBV10-2
D gene: TRBD2
CDR3 length: 15
clone size: few
J gene: TRBJ2-5

CDR3 protein: CSAEDSSGANVLTF
CDR3 DNA: TGCAGCGCCGAGGACAGCTCTGGGGCCAACGTCCTGACTTTC
V gene: TRBV29-1
D gene: -
CDR3 length: 14
clone size: -
J gene: TRBJ2-6

CDR3 protein: CASSLRGETQYF
CDR3 DNA: TGTGCCAGCAGTTTACGAGGAGAGACCCAGTACTTC
V gene: TRBV12-3/TRBV12-4
D gene: -
CDR3 length: 12
clone size: many
J gene: TRBJ2-5

CDR3 protein: CASSFSAGGETQYF
CDR3 DNA: TGTGCCAGCAGCTTTTCGGCGGGAGGAGAGACCCAGTACTTC
V gene: TRBV7-2
D gene: TRBD2
CDR3 length: 14
clone size: few
J gene: TRBJ2-5

CDR3 protein: CASTLRGHLPEAFF
CDR3 DNA: TGTGCCAGCACCCTAAGGGGGCATTTGCCTGAAGCTTTCTTT
V gene: TRBV12-3/TRBV12-4
D gene: TRBD1
CDR3 length: 14
clone size: few
J gene: TRBJ1-1

CDR3 protein: CASSPGHRTNEQFF
CDR3 DNA: TGCGCCAGCAGCCCGGGACACCGGACAAATGAGCAGTTCTTC
V gene: TRBV5-1
D gene: -
CDR3 length: 14
clone size: few
J gene: TRBJ2-1

CDR3 protein: CASSWRAGGSGELFF
CDR3 DNA: TGCGCCAGCAGCTGGAGAGCGGGGGGTTCCGGGGAGCTGTTTTTT
V gene: TRBV5-1
D gene: TRBD2
CDR3 length: 15
clone size: -
J gene: TRBJ2-2

CDR3 protein: CASNRGAGTGELFF
CDR3 DNA: TGTGCCAGCAACCGGGGGGCCGGCACCGGGGAGCTGTTTTTT
V gene: TRBV12-3/TRBV12-4
D gene: -
CDR3 length: 14
clone size: -
J gene: TRBJ2-2

CDR3 protein: CATTSDTSREQYF
CDR3 DNA: TGTGCCACGACCTCTGACACATCCAGAGAGCAGTACTTC
V gene: TRBV6-1
D gene: -
CDR3 length: 13
clone size: many
J gene: TRBJ2-7

CDR3 protein: CSASPPSGQGNSYNEQFF
CDR3 DNA: TGCAGTGCTTCCCCACCCTCGGGACAGGGAAACTCCTACAATGAGCAGTTCTTC
V gene: TRBV20-1
D gene: TRBD1
CDR3 length: 18
clone size: many
J gene: TRBJ2-1

CDR3 protein: CASSFGGRASDTQYF
CDR3 DNA: TGTGCCAGCAGTTTTGGCGGGAGGGCCTCAGATACGCAGTATTTT
V gene: TRBV12-3/TRBV12-4
D gene: TRBD2
CDR3 length: 15
clone size: -
J gene: TRBJ2-3

CDR3 protein: CASGDSGTGNTIYF
CDR3 DNA: TGTGCCAGCGGAGACTCGGGGACTGGAAACACCATATATTTT
V gene: TRBV6-2/TRBV6-3
D gene: -
CDR3 length: 14
clone size: -
J gene: TRBJ1-3

CDR3 protein: CASSRAGTALYEQYF
CDR3 DNA: TGTGCCAGCAGCCGAGCCGGGACGGCCCTCTACGAGCAGTACTTC
V gene: TRBV28
D gene: -
CDR3 length: 15
clone size: many
J gene: TRBJ2-7

CDR3 protein: CASSRGLAANEQFF
CDR3 DNA: TGTGCCAGCAGCAGGGGACTAGCGGCCAATGAGCAGTTCTTC
V gene: TRBV7-6
D gene: TRBD2
CDR3 length: 14
clone size: few
J gene: TRBJ2-1

CDR3 protein: CASSSPGQGEETQYF
CDR3 DNA: TGTGCTAGCAGCTCCCCGGGACAGGGTGAAGAGACCCAGTACTTC
V gene: TRBV7-7
D gene: TRBD1
CDR3 length: 15
clone size: -
J gene: TRBJ2-5